The 5 T cell receptor beta chains listed next were all sequenced from one sample in a study of CD8 T cells in ankylosing spondylitis. From the 5' RACE reads, TCRdb called clonotypes with MiXCR, one entry per CDR3 protein. The sample consists of 150,000 or so distinct CDR3 sequences, around 19% of them appearing once. The specimen was blood, either unsorted or a sorted T cell fraction (not recorded which). These receptors all stem from a male donor with ankylosing spondylitis or in good health (not recorded which).

This clonotype was seen a few times. The chain combines TRBV14 with TRBJ2-6, with 10 nucleotides matching TRBD2. Germline V gene lookup returns CDR1 SGHDN and CDR2 FVKESK. This CDR3 region has 19 residues. The junction had 8 bases not matched to a gene; V was cut back by 0 bases and J by 3 bases. In nucleotides, the CDR3 is TGTGCCAGCAGCCAAGATTGGCTAGCGGGAGTTTATGGGGCCAACGTCCTGACTTTC. Protein product: CASSQDWLAGVYGANVLTF.

This clonotype was recorded at least ten times. The chain is built from TRBV27 and TRBJ1-1; D unresolved. The CDR3 has 14 amino acids. Germline V lookup: CDR1 MNHEY, CDR2 SMNVEV (reference sequence). The V end was cut by 5 bases, the J end by 8 bases, with 18 bases between. In DNA, the CDR3 is TGTGCCAGCAGTCGTCGCGGGGATGAGGTAGAAGCTTTCTTT. As protein: CASSRRGDEVEAFF.

This clonotype was seen at least ten times. This rearrangement joins TRBV7-8 to TRBJ2-3, with TRBD2 identical over 10 bases. The CDR3 contains 16 residues. J lost 6 bases, V lost 4 bases, and 10 bases had no gene match. CDR1 and CDR2 (germline): SGHVS, FQNEAQ. CDR3 sequence reads: CASSWPQAGGLDTQYF. The CDR3 bases are TGTGCCAGCAGCTGGCCCCAAGCGGGAGGGCTTGATACGCAGTATTTT.

The table lists this clonotype with many counts. The genes are TRBV20-1 and TRBJ2-1; the D gene is possibly TRBD1 (5 bases). In germline, CDR1 is DFQATT, CDR2 SNEGSKA (reference sequence). CDR3 length equals 14 residues. V was clipped by 7 bases and J by 4 bases, with 17 bases between them. CDR3 in DNA: TGCAGTGGGGCCAGACAGTTTCGATACAATGAGCAGTTCTTC. It encodes CSGARQFRYNEQFF.

In this sample, this clonotype turned up many times. The gene calls are TRBV7-7 and TRBJ2-7; D gene ambiguous. Looked up from germline, CDR1 is SSHAT and CDR2 is FNYEAQ (reference sequence). This CDR3 contains 13 residues. Trimming removed 1 base at V and 4 bases at J, with 8 bases between. CDR3 amino acids: CASSLELWYEQYF. CDR3 bases: TGTGCCAGCAGCTTAGAGCTTTGGTACGAGCAGTACTTC.